Listed here are 22 T cell receptor beta chains from one sample, sequenced in a study of blood T cell repertoires in COVID-19. Measured with immunoSEQ multiplex PCR; TCRdb has only the in-frame clones, and not every one. The table lists over 200,000 clones, 75% to 90% of them singletons. The specimen was peripheral blood. These TCRs come from a human donor in a cohort sampled during active COVID-19.

This clone was observed a handful of times. The genes are TRBV7-9 and TRBJ1-2; 7 bases fit TRBD1. Per germline, CDR1 SEHNR and CDR2 FQNEAQ (reference sequence). Germline trimming cut 5 bases from V and 2 bases from J; bases unmatched to any gene: 5. CDR3 length equals 14 residues. CDR3 bases: TGTGCCAGCAGCCCATTACAGGGGAACTATGGCTACACCTTC. It encodes CASSPLQGNYGYTF.

The chain combines TRBV19 with TRBJ1-1; tentatively, D is TRBD1 (6 bases). Trimming took off 6 bases at V and 1 base at J, with 18 bases between the two ends. Germline-derived CDR1 and CDR2 are LNHDA and SQIVND (reference sequence). The CDR3 spans 16 residues. The CDR3 DNA is TGTGCCAGTAGGAGGTCTACCACAGGGAGGAACACTGAAGCTTTCTTT. This encodes CASRRSTTGRNTEAFF.

As DNA, the CDR3 is TGTGCCTGGAGTGTTTGGGGGCCTTATAGCAATCAGCCCCAGCATTTT. Encoded protein: CAWSVWGPYSNQPQHF. The J gene is TRBJ1-5, the V gene TRBV30; possibly TRBD1 for D (6 bases). This CDR3 contains 16 residues. Germline V lookup: CDR1 GTSNPN, CDR2 SVGIG (reference sequence). Deletions cut 0 bases from V and 0 bases from J, with 12 bases between.

The V and J genes are TRBV7-9 and TRBJ2-7; a possible D gene is TRBD2 (7 bases). Germline values: CDR1 SEHNR, CDR2 FQNEAQ (reference sequence). CDR3 length: 14 amino acids. The V and J ends lost 5 bases and 0 bases respectively, with 11 bases between them. The CDR3 spells CASSRGGSSYEQYF. The CDR3 DNA follows: TGTGCCAGCAGCCGCGGGGGCAGCTCCTACGAGCAGTACTTC.

The chain uses TRBV5-8 and TRBJ2-5; 9 bases match TRBD2. The CDR3 contains 18 residues. Germline CDR1 SGHTS, CDR2 YDEGEE. With V trimmed by 2 bases and J by 4 bases, 15 bases remained unmatched. The CDR3 loop is CASSFRALASGTGETQYF. For the CDR3, the DNA is TGTGCCAGCAGCTTTAGAGCGCTGGCTAGCGGGACTGGAGAGACCCAGTACTTC. The entire variable domain, with the rest obtained from reference TRBV5-8 and TRBJ2-5, is as follows: EAGVTQSPTHLIKTRGQQATLRCSPISGHTSVYWYQQALGLGLQFLLWYDEGEERNRGNFPPRFSGRQFPNYSSELNVNALELEDSALYLCASSFRALASGTGETQYFGPGTRLLVL.

This clone was recorded only once. The V call is TRBV5-6, the J call TRBJ1-3; D remains unclear. V shed 2 bases and J shed 1 base, with 19 bases lying between them. The CDR3 loop spans 18 amino acids. CDR1 and CDR2 (germline): SGHDT, YYEEEE. In DNA form, the CDR3 reads TGTGCCAGCAGCTTTCCCGGGGAAGCAGCACAATCTGGAAACACCATATATTTT. Protein: CASSFPGEAAQSGNTIYF. Combining the CDR3 with reference TRBV5-6 and TRBJ1-3 gives the whole variable domain DAGVTQSPTHLIKTRGQQVTLRCSPKSGHDTVSWYQQALGQGPQFIFQYYEEEERQRGNFPDRFSGHQFPNYSSELNVNALLLGDSALYLCASSFPGEAAQSGNTIYFGEGSWLTVV.

This chain uses TRBV28 with TRBJ2-7; D gene unclear. Germline V gene sequence: CDR1 MDHEN, CDR2 SYDVKM. This CDR3 region has 14 residues. V lost 7 bases and J 2 bases, leaving 15 bases between the germline ends. CDR3 region: CASISSGGTYEQYF. For the CDR3, the DNA is TGTGCCAGCATCTCTTCCGGCGGCACCTACGAGCAGTACTTC.

The rearrangement uses TRBV4-2 and TRBJ1-1; D possibly corresponds to TRBD1 (5 bases). The germline gives CDR1 LGHNA, CDR2 YNFKEQ. The V end lost 0 bases, the J end lost 5 bases, and 13 bases lay between the germline ends. The CDR3 is 15 residues long. Here the CDR3 reads CASSQEQTGLTEAFF. The CDR3 DNA reads as TGTGCCAGCAGCCAAGAGCAAACAGGCCTTACTGAAGCTTTCTTT.

The rearrangement uses TRBV19 and TRBJ2-1; TRBD2 agrees at 9 bases. Germline CDR1 and CDR2: LNHDA and SQIVND (reference sequence). The length of the CDR3 is 14 residues. Trimming took 4 bases from V and 4 from J; bases not matched to a gene: 2. CDR3 nucleotides: TGTGCCAGTAGTACCGCGGGAGGGTACAATGAGCAGTTCTTC. Protein product: CASSTAGGYNEQFF.

V usage is TRBV6-1 and J usage is TRBJ1-2; no clear D gene. The CDR3 consists of 11 residues. CDR1 and CDR2 (germline): MNHNS, SASEGT. V lost 3 bases to trimming and J lost 7 bases, with 6 bases between them. This CDR3 is CASSDPVGYTF. The CDR3 nucleotides are TGTGCCAGCAGTGACCCCGTTGGCTACACCTTC.

The genes are TRBV9 and TRBJ2-1; 11 positions match TRBD2. CDR3 length: 13 residues. CDR1 is SGDLS, CDR2 YYNGEE, per germline. Germline trimming cut 2 bases from V and 14 bases from J; bases unmatched to any gene: 6. The CDR3 DNA reads TGTGCCAGCAGCGTGGGGGTAGCGGGAGGGGAGTTCTTC. Its protein is CASSVGVAGGEFF.

The rearrangement uses TRBV28 and TRBJ2-7; a possible D gene is TRBD2 (7 bases). The ends were cut back, 6 bases at V and 7 bases at J, with 19 bases in the middle. The length of the CDR3 is 14 residues. Germline values: CDR1 MDHEN, CDR2 SYDVKM. The CDR3 loop is CASRRGGGPLEQYF. DNA for the CDR3: TGTGCCAGCAGACGGGGCGGGGGCCCCTTGGAGCAGTACTTC.

The chain combines TRBV7-2 with TRBJ2-1, with TRBD2 matching 10 bases. CDR3 length: 17 amino acids. V lost 1 base to trimming and J lost 6 bases; unmatched junction nucleotides: 9. The germline V gene has CDR1 SGHTA and CDR2 FQGNSA. CDR3 nucleotide sequence: TGTGCCAGCAGCTTAGGGGTTAGAGCGGGAGGGGGCAATGAGCAGTTCTTC. This codes for CASSLGVRAGGGNEQFF.

In this sample, this clone turned up a few times. The chain links TRBV20-1 to TRBJ2-7; D may be TRBD2 (6 bases). This CDR3 contains 14 residues. Trimming removed 3 bases from V and 7 bases from J, with 19 bases in between. Germline CDR1 DFQATT, CDR2 SNEGSKA (reference sequence). CDR3 nucleotides: TGCAGTGCTAGTTCCCTAGCTCTCCGGGGGGAGCAGTACTTC. Protein: CSASSLALRGEQYF.

The chain is built from TRBV20-1 and TRBJ1-1; D might be TRBD1 (5 bases). The CDR3 is 11 amino acids. The germline V gene encodes CDR1 DFQATT and CDR2 SNEGSKA (reference sequence). The V gene lost 4 bases and the J gene lost 6 bases, with 9 bases spanning the gap. CDR3 amino acids: CSATGGAEAFF. In nucleotides, the CDR3 is TGCAGTGCTACAGGAGGGGCTGAAGCTTTCTTT.

The chain couples TRBV7-9 to TRBJ1-5, with 7 bases matching TRBD1. The V gene's germline CDR1 is SEHNR and CDR2 FQNEAQ (reference sequence). This CDR3 region has 17 residues. Trimming took 8 bases from V and 0 from J; bases not matched to a gene: 13. The CDR3 DNA follows: TGTGCCAGCTTAAGAGACAGGGCACTCTATAGCAATCAGCCCCAGCATTTT. It specifies CASLRDRALYSNQPQHF.

J is TRBJ2-2 and V is TRBV19, with 7 positions matching TRBD1. The germline gives CDR1 LNHDA, CDR2 SQIVND (reference sequence). V lost 7 bases and J lost 4; bases outside the gene matches: 12. The length of the CDR3 is 16 residues. The CDR3, as DNA: TGTGCCAGTAATCGTTTGGGACAGATAATCACCGGGGAGCTGTTTTTT. Translating gives CASNRLGQIITGELFF.

The V and J genes are TRBV4-2 and TRBJ2-7, with TRBD2 matching 11 bases. Germline CDR1 and CDR2: LGHNA and YNFKEQ. The V gene end was trimmed by 0 bases and the J gene end by 4 bases; junction bases not matched to a gene: 2. The CDR3 spans 15 residues. In nucleotides, the CDR3 is TGTGCCAGCAGCCAAGAGTCTAGCGGGGGGTACGAGCAGTACTTC. Translation: CASSQESSGGYEQYF.

This chain joins TRBV4-2 and TRBJ2-5; 10 bases agree with TRBD1. Losses at the gene ends were 0 bases for V and 4 bases for J; bases not matched to a gene: 2. Looked up from germline, CDR1 is LGHNA and CDR2 is YNFKEQ. The CDR3 covers 15 residues. The CDR3 loop reads CASSQDRDRGETQYF. The DNA of the CDR3 is TGTGCCAGCAGCCAAGATCGGGACAGGGGAGAGACCCAGTACTTC.

This clone showed up just a few times. The chain couples TRBV4-2 to TRBJ1-2; D not resolved. V lost 0 bases, J lost 8 bases, and 16 bases lay in between. CDR3 size: 15 residues. CDR1 is LGHNA, CDR2 YNFKEQ, per germline. This chain's CDR3 is CASSQDRYGDQGYTF. Written as DNA, the CDR3 is TGTGCCAGCAGCCAAGATCGGTACGGGGATCAGGGCTACACCTTC.

The rearrangement uses TRBV6-4 and TRBJ2-7, with 10 nucleotides matching TRBD2. CDR1 and CDR2 from the germline V gene are MRHNA and SNTAGT. Germline trimming cut 6 bases from V and 7 bases from J; bases unmatched to any gene: 6. The CDR3 runs to 13 residues. The CDR3 nucleotides are TGTGCCAGCAGGGTAGCGGGAGGTGGGGAGCAGTACTTC. Encoded protein: CASRVAGGGEQYF.

The rearrangement links TRBV5-6 to TRBJ2-7; D unresolved. Germline CDR1 and CDR2: SGHDT and YYEEEE. This CDR3 comprises 15 residues. V dropped 5 bases and J dropped 0 bases, with 15 bases sitting between them. CDR3 DNA: TGTGCCAGCAGTCTAATGCCACTGATCTCCTACGAGCAGTACTTC. This translates into CASSLMPLISYEQYF.